This T cell receptor (beta chain) was observed in a study of cytomegalovirus exposure and HLA in healthy donors. Study details: The approximately 120 validation repertoires were reported in a later analysis to have been generated on the same platform as the roughly 670 first-cohort repertoires.

V was cut by 1 base and J by 7 bases, with 11 bases left in between. CDR1 and CDR2 from the germline V gene are SGHNT and YENEEA. The CDR3 runs 14 residues. Study conclusions and caveats: Researchers counted around 160 TCR beta chains as cytomegalovirus-associated. Most TCR sequences were rare, but some public TCRs occurred in many donors.

Profiling relied on immunoSEQ multiplex PCR, and the TCRdb table lists in-frame clones only, not all of them. The sample lists over 200,000 clones; around 90% were seen once. Notes on this clone: What it binds is not known.

Sequenced sample: PBMCs. The gene calls are TRBV11-3 and TRBJ2-1, with D unclear. This sequence originates from a woman in her late teens or twenties in good health and CMV-seropositive. CDR3 DNA: TGTGCCAGCAGCTTAGGACTCCCTGGAAATGAGCAGTTCTTC. Translating it yields CASSLGLPGNEQFF.